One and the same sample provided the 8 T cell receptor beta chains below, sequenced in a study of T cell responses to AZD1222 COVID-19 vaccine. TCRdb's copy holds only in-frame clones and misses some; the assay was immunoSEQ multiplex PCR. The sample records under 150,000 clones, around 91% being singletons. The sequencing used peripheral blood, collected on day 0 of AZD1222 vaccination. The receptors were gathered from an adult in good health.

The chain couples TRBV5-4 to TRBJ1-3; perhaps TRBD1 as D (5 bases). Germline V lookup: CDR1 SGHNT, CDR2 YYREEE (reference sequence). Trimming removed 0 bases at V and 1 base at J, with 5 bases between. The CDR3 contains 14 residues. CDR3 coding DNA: TGTGCCAGCAGCTTGGGACAGTCTGGAAACACCATATATTTT. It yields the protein CASSLGQSGNTIYF.

The CDR3 is CASSLAGQGKNYGYTF. CDR3 in DNA: TGTGCCAGCAGCTTAGCGGGACAGGGAAAGAACTATGGCTACACCTTC. This chain joins TRBV7-9 and TRBJ1-2; 9 bases fit TRBD1. CDR1 and CDR2 (germline): SEHNR, FQNEAQ (reference sequence). V lost 0 bases, J lost 2 bases, and 4 bases stayed unmatched. There are 16 residues in the CDR3.

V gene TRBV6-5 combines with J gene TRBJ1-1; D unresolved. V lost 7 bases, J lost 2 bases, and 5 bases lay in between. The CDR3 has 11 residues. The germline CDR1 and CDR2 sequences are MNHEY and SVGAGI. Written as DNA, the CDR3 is TGTGCCAGCACTCGAAACACTGAAGCTTTCTTT. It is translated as CASTRNTEAFF.

The CDR3 loop is CASSYSDLPLSEQYF. DNA of the CDR3: TGTGCCAGCAGTTACTCAGATCTGCCCCTCAGCGAGCAGTACTTC. This chain links TRBV6-6 with TRBJ2-7; D gene unclear. The ends were cut back, 0 bases at V and 6 bases at J, with 15 bases in the middle. The germline V gene has CDR1 MNHNY and CDR2 SVGAGI (reference sequence). This CDR3 region has 15 residues.

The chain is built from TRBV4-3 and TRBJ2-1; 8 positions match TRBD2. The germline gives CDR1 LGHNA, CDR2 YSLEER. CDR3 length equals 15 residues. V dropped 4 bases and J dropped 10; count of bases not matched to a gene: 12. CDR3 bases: TGCGCCAGCAGCCTCCAAGACGGGGGGACTAGGGAGCAGTTCTTC. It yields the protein CASSLQDGGTREQFF.

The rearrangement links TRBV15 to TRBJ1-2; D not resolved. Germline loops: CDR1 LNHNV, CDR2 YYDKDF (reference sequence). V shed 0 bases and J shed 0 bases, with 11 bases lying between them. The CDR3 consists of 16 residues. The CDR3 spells CATSRDRSRANYGYTF. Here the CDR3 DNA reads TGTGCCACCAGCAGAGACCGGAGTCGAGCTAACTATGGCTACACCTTC.

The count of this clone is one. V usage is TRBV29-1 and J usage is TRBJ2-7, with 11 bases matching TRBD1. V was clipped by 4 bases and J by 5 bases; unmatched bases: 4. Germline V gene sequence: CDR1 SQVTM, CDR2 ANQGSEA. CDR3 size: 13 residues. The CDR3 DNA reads TGCAGCGTTGGGTCGGGACAGGGGGACGAGCAGTACTTC. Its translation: CSVGSGQGDEQYF.

The CDR3 nucleotides are TGTGCCAGCAGCCCCGGGACCGCCTACGAGCAGTACTTC. Protein product: CASSPGTAYEQYF. The chain recombines TRBV6-5 with TRBJ2-7, with D tentatively TRBD1 or TRBD2 (5 bases each). This CDR3 is 13 amino acids long. V gave up 6 bases and J gave up 2 bases, with 11 bases separating them. The germline V gene encodes CDR1 MNHEY and CDR2 SVGAGI.